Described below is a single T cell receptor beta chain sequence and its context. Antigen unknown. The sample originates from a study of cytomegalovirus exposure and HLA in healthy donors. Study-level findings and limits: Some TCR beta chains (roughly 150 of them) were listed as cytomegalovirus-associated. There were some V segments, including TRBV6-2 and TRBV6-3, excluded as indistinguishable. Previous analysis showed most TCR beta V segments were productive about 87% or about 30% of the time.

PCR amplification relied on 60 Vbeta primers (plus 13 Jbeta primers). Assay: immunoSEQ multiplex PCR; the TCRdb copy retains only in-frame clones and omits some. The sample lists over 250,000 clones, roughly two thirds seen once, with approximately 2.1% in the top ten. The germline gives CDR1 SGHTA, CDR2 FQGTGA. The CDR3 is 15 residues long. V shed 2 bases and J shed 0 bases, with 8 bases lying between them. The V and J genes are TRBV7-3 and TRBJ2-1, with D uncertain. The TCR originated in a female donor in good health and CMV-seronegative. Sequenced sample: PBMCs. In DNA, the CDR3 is TGTGCCAGCAGCTTAGGCGGAGCCTCCTACAATGAGCAGTTCTTC. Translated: CASSLGGASYNEQFF.